This T cell receptor (beta chain) is drawn from a study of STAT5B mutations in CD4+ large granular lymphocyte leukemia. Study findings and constraints: 8/27 top patient clones versus 2/35 control clones were TRBV06-family.

Per the authors' pipeline: The detection floor for productive clonotype frequency was 2.59 x 10-5. Method: immunoSEQ multiplex PCR; TCRdb's copy keeps in-frame clones and lacks some. That table is the source of V, J and clone size, and D and trimming were worked out from the DNA. The sample gives 30,000 to 40,000 clones, approximately 88% of which show up once; about 0.91% is in the top ten. Concerning this clone itself: Antigen: not known.

The CDR3 contains 14 residues. Germline assignment: CDR1 MGHRA and CDR2 YSYEKL. V dropped 3 bases and J dropped 1 base, with 9 bases sitting between them. Sequenced material: CD4+ T cells from blood buffy coats. This clonotype was obtained from a human donor in good health. The chain joins TRBV4-1 to TRBJ2-5, with a weak D call TRBD2 (6 bases). CDR3 region: CASSQEEGQETQYF. CDR3 bases: TGCGCCAGCAGCCAGGAGGAGGGCCAAGAGACCCAGTACTTC.